A single sample gave rise to the 4 T cell receptor beta chains below, sequenced in a study of T cell repertoires in cytomegalovirus infection. TCRdb re-called the reads through MiXCR, storing one row per CDR3 protein. The sample has more than 400,000 distinct CDR3 sequences, less than 30% seen once. Sequenced material: PBMCs. These receptors originate from a human donor in good health (CMV status not recorded). Some clones in this sample may be carry-over from other donors' samples.

The gene calls are TRBV3-1 and TRBJ2-1; TRBD2 matches at 7 bases. The germline gives CDR1 LGHDT, CDR2 YNNKEL (reference sequence). The CDR3 is made up of 16 amino acids. Unmatched junction bases numbered 8, after V lost 4 bases and J lost 2 bases. CDR3 in DNA: TGTGCCAGCAGCCTGGAAGCGGGACTTACCTACAATGAGCAGTTCTTC. Translation: CASSLEAGLTYNEQFF.

The rearrangement joins TRBV4-3 to TRBJ2-6; possible D gene TRBD2, 6 bases. Germline lookup yields CDR1 LGHNA and CDR2 YSLEER. Trimming shortened V by 4 bases and J by 1 base, and 8 bases separated the two germline ends. This CDR3 has 15 residues. This chain's CDR3 is CASSRRGSGANVLTF. CDR3 in DNA: TGCGCCAGCAGCCGGAGGGGTTCTGGGGCCAACGTCCTGACTTTC.

J is TRBJ1-3 and V is TRBV19; D unclear. Germline V gives CDR1 LNHDA, CDR2 SQIVND (reference sequence). CDR3 length equals 14 residues. V shed 7 bases and J shed 5 bases, with 15 bases lying between them. The CDR3 DNA reads as TGTGCCAGTATTGGCCCAGACATTCGAAACACCATATATTTT. This sequence encodes CASIGPDIRNTIYF. Variable domain in full (rest from reference TRBV19 and TRBJ1-3): DGGITQSPKYLFRKEGQNVTLSCEQNLNHDAMYWYRQDPGQGLRLIYYSQIVNDFQKGDIAEGYSVSREKKESFPLTVTSAQKNPTAFYLCASIGPDIRNTIYFGEGSWLTVV.

The table lists this clonotype with a few counts. The chain has TRBV10-3 and TRBJ2-7, with 8 nucleotides matching TRBD1. Germline V lookup: CDR1 ENHRY, CDR2 SYGVKD. J was trimmed by 6 bases and V by 8 bases; bases with no gene match: 9. The length of the CDR3 is 13 residues. This chain's CDR3 is CAILPTGGGEQYF. The DNA for the CDR3 is TGTGCCATCTTACCAACAGGGGGAGGCGAGCAGTACTTC.